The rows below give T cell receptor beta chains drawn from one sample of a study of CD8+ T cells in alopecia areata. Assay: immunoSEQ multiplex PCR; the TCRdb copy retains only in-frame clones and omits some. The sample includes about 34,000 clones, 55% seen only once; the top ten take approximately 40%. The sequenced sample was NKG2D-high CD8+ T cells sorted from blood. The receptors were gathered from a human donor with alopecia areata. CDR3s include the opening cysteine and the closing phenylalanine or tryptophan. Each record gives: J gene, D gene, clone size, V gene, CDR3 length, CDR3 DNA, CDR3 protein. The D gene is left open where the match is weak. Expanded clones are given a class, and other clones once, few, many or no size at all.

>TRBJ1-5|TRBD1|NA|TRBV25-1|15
TGTGCCAGCAGTGAATCGACAGGGGATGGTCAGCCCCAGCATTTT
CASSESTGDGQPQHF
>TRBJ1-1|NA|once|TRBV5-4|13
TGTGCCAGCAGCTTGGAGGAGTACACTGAAGCTTTCTTT
CASSLEEYTEAFF
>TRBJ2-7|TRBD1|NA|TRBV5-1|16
TGCGCCAGCAGCTTGACGACAGGGGGCTTGGGTAACGAGCAGTACTTC
CASSLTTGGLGNEQYF
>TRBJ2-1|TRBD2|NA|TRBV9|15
TGTGCCAGCAGCGTCACTAGCGGGGGGAGTTTTGGGCAGTTCTTC
CASSVTSGGSFGQFF
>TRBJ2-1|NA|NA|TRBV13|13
TGTGCCAGCAGCTTCAATAGTTACAATGAGCAGTTCTTC
CASSFNSYNEQFF
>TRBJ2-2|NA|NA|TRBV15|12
TGTGCCACCAGCGGCAACACCGGGGAGCTGTTTTTT
CATSGNTGELFF
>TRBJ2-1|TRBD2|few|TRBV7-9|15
TGTGCCAGCACCAGACTAGCGGGGTCCTACAATGAGCAGTTCTTC
CASTRLAGSYNEQFF
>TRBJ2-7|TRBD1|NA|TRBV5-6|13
TGTGCCAGCAGCGCCCCGACAGGGAACGAGCAGTACTTC
CASSAPTGNEQYF
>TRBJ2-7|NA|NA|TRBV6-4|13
TGTGCCAGCAGTGCTCTCAGCCTCTACGAGCAGTACTTC
CASSALSLYEQYF
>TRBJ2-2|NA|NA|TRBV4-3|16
TGCGCCAGCAGCCAATATAGGGTTGGTAACACCGGGGAGCTGTTTTTT
CASSQYRVGNTGELFF
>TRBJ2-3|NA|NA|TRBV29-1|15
TGCAGCGTGCCCCCCTCGGGGCGACGCACAGATACGCAGTATTTT
CSVPPSGRRTDTQYF
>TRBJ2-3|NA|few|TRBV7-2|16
TGTGCCAGCAGCTTATTCTGGCGGGGTGGCACAGATACGCAGTATTTT
CASSLFWRGGTDTQYF
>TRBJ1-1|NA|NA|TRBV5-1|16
TGCGCCAGCAGCTTGGGGGGTACGGGAATGAACACTGAAGCTTTCTTT
CASSLGGTGMNTEAFF
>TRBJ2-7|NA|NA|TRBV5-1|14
TGCGCCAGCAGCTTGGGACAGAATAACTACGAGCAGTACTTC
CASSLGQNNYEQYF
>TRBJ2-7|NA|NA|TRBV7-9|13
TGTGCCAGCAGCTTAGCGTTAGGGTACGAGCAGTACTTC
CASSLALGYEQYF
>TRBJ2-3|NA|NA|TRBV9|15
TGTGCCAGCAGCGTTGGGGGCGGGGTAGGGGATACGCAGTATTTT
CASSVGGGVGDTQYF
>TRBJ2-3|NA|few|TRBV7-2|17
TGTGCCAGCAGCTTAGTGGAGGGCATGGGAACCACAGATACGCAGTATTTT
CASSLVEGMGTTDTQYF
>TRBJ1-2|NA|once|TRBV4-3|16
TGCGCCAGCAGCCAAGAAGTCCTTGGAAGAAACTATGGCTACACCTTC
CASSQEVLGRNYGYTF
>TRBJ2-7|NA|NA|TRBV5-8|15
TGTGCCAGCAGCTTGGCCCCGGGTCCCTCCTACGAGCAGTACTTC
CASSLAPGPSYEQYF
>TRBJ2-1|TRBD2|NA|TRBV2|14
TGTGCCAGCAAGAAGGCGGGGAGGGACAATGAGCAGTTCTTC
CASKKAGRDNEQFF
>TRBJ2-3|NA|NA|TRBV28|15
TGTGCCAGCAGTTCCACCCCCCAGGGCACAGATACGCAGTATTTT
CASSSTPQGTDTQYF
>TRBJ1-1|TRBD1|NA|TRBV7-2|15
TGTGCCAGCAGCCCCACAGGGGGCCCCGACACTGAAGCTTTCTTT
CASSPTGGPDTEAFF
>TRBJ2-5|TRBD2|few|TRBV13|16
TGTGCCAGCAGCCTCCTGGCTAGCGGGCCAAGAGAGACCCAGTACTTC
CASSLLASGPRETQYF
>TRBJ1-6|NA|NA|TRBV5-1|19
TGCGCCAGCAGCGACAGCCGGGACACTCTAAGGGGATATAATTCACCCCTCCACTTT
CASSDSRDTLRGYNSPLHF
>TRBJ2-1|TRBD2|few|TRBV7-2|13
TGTGCCAGCAGCGTCGGGACTAGTCGCGAGCAGTTCTTC
CASSVGTSREQFF
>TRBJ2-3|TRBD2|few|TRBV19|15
TGTGCCAGTAGTATTTGGAGCGGGAACACAGATACGCAGTATTTT
CASSIWSGNTDTQYF
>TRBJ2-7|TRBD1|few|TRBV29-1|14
TGCAGCGTTGATTTGGACAGGGCTGGTTACGAGCAGTACTTC
CSVDLDRAGYEQYF
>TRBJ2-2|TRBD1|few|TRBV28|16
TGTGCCAGCAGTCAACCGACAGGGGCGGTGACCGGGGAGCTGTTTTTT
CASSQPTGAVTGELFF
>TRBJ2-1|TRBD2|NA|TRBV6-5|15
TGTGCCAGTGCGGGCTTAGCGGGAGGGCCGTATGAGCAGTTCTTC
CASAGLAGGPYEQFF
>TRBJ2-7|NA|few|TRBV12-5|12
TGTGCTAGTGGGTTTTGGATTTACGAGCAGTACTTC
CASGFWIYEQYF
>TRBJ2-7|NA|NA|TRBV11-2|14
TGTGCCTGCGCCAGGGCTTACAGCTCCTACGAGCAGTACTTC
CACARAYSSYEQYF
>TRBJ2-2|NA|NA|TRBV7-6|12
TGTGCCAGCAGCTTGAGGTTCGGGGAGCTGTTTTTT
CASSLRFGELFF
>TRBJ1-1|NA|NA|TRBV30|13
TGTGCCTGGAGTGTAGCAGTTAACACTGAAGCTTTCTTT
CAWSVAVNTEAFF
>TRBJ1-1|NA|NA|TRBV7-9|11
TGTGCCAGCAAGGGGAGCACTGAAGCTTTCTTT
CASKGSTEAFF
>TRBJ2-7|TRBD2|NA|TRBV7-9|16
TGTGCCAGCACCCGCACAGAAGCGGGGGTATGGCTCGAGCAGTACTTC
CASTRTEAGVWLEQYF
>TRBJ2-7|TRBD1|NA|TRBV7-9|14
TGTGCCAGCAGCCCCCCGGGACAGGTCTACGAGCAGTACTTC
CASSPPGQVYEQYF
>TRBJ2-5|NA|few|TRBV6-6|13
TGTGCCAGCCGGCCAGGTTGGAAAGAGACCCAGTACTTC
CASRPGWKETQYF
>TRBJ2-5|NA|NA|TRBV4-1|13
TGCGCCAGCAGCCCCTCGGGCCAAGAGACCCAGTACTTC
CASSPSGQETQYF
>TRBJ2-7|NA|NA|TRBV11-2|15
TGTGCGAAACCCCCTCGTCGGCAAATCACCTACGAGCAGTACTTC
CAKPPRRQITYEQYF
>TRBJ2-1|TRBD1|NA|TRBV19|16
TGTGCCAGTAGCAACCCTGGACAGGGATGGTCAAATGAGCAGTTCTTC
CASSNPGQGWSNEQFF